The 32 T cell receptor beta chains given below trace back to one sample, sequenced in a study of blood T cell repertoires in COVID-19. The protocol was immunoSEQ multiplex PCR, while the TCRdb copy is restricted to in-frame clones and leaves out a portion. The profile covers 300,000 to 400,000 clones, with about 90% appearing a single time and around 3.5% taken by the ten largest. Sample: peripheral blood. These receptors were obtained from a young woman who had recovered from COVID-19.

The chain's CDR3 is CASSRDSGETEAFF. In DNA form, the CDR3 reads TGTGCCAGCTCTCGCGATTCGGGGGAAACTGAAGCTTTCTTT. The chain uses TRBV18 and TRBJ1-1; maybe TRBD1 (5 bases). Deletions cut 6 bases from V and 5 bases from J, with 16 bases between. Germline CDR1 reads KGHSH; CDR2 reads LQKENI. The CDR3 runs to 14 residues.

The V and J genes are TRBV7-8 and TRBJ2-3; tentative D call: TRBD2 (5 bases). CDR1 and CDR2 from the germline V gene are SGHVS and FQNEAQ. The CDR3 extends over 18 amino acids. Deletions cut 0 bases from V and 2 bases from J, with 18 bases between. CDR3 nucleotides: TGTGCCAGCAGCTTAGCGGGAGCGGTTTTAAGATTCACAGATACGCAGTATTTT. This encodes CASSLAGAVLRFTDTQYF.

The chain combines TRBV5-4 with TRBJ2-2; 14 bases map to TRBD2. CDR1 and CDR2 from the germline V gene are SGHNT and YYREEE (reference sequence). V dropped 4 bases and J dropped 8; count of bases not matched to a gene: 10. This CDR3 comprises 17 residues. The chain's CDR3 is CASSVGLAGEAGGELFF. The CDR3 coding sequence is TGTGCCAGCAGCGTGGGACTAGCGGGAGAAGCCGGAGGGGAGCTGTTTTTT.

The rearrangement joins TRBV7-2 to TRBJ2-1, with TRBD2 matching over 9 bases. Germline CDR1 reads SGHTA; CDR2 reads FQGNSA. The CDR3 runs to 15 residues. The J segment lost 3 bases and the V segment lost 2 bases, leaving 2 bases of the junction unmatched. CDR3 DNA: TGTGCCAGCAGCTTACTAGCGGGAATCTACAATGAGCAGTTCTTC. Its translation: CASSLLAGIYNEQFF.

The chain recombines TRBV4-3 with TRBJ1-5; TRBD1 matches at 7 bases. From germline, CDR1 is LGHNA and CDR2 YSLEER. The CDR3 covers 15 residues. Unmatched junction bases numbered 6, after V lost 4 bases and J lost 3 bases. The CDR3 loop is CASSPPDRPNQPQHF. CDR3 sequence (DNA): TGCGCCAGCAGCCCCCCGGACAGGCCCAATCAGCCCCAGCATTTT.

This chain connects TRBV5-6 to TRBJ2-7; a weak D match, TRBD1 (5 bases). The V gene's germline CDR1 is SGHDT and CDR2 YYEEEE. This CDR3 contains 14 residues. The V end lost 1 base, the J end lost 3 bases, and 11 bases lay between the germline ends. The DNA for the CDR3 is TGTGCCAGCAGCTTGTCGGCAGGGCGCTACGAGCAGTACGTC. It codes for CASSLSAGRYEQYV.

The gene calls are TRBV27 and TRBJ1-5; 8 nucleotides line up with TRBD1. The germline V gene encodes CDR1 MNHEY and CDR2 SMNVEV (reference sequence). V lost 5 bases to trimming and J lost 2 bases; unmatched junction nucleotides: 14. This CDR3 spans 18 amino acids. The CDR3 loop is CASSIRRGPIDGNQPQHF. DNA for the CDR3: TGTGCCAGCAGTATACGCAGGGGGCCCATAGACGGCAATCAGCCCCAGCATTTT.

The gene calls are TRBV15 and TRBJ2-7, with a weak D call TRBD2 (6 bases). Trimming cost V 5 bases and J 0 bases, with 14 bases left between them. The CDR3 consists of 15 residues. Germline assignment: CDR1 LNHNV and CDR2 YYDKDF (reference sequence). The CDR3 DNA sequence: TGTGCCACCAGCCGGGAGCGGACCAGCTCCTACGAGCAGTACGTC. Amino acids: CATSRERTSSYEQYV.

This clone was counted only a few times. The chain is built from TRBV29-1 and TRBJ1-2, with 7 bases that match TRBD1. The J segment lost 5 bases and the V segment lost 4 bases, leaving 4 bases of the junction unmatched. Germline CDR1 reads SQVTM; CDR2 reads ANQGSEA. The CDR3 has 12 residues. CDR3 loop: CSVAQGPYGYTF. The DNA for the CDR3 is TGCAGCGTTGCACAGGGGCCATATGGCTACACCTTC.

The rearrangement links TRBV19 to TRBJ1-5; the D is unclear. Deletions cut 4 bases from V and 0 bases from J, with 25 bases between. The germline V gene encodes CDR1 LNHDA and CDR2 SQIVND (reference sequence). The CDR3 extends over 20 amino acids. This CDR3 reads CASSRREFRYEPYSNQPQHF. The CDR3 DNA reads TGTGCCAGTAGTAGGCGGGAATTCAGGTACGAGCCTTATAGCAATCAGCCCCAGCATTTT.

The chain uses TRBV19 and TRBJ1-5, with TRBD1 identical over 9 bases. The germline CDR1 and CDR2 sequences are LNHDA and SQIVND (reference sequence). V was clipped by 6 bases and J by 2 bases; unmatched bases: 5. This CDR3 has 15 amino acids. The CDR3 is CASRPQGAGNQPQHF. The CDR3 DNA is TGTGCCAGTAGACCACAGGGGGCAGGCAATCAGCCCCAGCATTTT.

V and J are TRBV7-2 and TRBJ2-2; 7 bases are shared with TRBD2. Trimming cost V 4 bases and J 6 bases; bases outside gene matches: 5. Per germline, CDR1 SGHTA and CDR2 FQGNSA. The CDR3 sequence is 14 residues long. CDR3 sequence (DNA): TGTGCCAGCAGCTCGAGACGGGGGGCCGGGGAGCTGTTTTTT. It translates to CASSSRRGAGELFF.

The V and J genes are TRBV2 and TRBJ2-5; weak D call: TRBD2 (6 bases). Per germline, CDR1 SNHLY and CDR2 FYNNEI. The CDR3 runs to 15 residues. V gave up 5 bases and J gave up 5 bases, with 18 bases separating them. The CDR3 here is CASSPTTTSWETQYF. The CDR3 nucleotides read TGTGCCAGCAGTCCGACCACGACTAGTTGGGAGACCCAGTACTTC. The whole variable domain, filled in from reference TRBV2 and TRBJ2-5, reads EPEVTQTPSHQVTQMGQEVILRCVPISNHLYFYWYRQILGQKVEFLVSFYNNEISEKSEIFDDQFSVERPDGSNFTLKIRSTKLEDSAMYFCASSPTTTSWETQYFGPGTRLLVL.

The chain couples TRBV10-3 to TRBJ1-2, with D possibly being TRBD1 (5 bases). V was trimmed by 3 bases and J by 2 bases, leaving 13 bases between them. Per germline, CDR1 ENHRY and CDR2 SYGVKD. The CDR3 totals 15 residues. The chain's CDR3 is CAISDLTSGNYGYTF. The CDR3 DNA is TGTGCCATCAGTGACCTAACCTCAGGGAACTATGGCTACACCTTC.

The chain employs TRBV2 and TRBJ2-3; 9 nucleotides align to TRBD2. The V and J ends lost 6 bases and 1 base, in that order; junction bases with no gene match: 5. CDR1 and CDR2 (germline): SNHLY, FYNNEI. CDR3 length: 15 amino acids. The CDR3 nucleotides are TGTGCCAGCAGACCTAAGCGGGAGGGCACAGATACGCAGTATTTT. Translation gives CASRPKREGTDTQYF.

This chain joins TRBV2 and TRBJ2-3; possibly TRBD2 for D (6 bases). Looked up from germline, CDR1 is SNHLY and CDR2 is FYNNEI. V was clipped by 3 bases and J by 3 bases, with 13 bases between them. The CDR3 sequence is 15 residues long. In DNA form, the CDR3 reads TGTGCCAGCAGTGATAGGACGGGAGTAACAGATACGCAGTATTTT. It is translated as CASSDRTGVTDTQYF.

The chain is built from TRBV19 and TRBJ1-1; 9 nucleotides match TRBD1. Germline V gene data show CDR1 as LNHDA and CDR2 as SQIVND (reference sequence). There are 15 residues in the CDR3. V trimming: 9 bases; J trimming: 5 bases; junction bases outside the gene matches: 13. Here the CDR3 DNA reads TGTGCCAGCTTTCCACAGGGGGCCGGGATGACTGAAGCTTTCTTT. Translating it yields CASFPQGAGMTEAFF.

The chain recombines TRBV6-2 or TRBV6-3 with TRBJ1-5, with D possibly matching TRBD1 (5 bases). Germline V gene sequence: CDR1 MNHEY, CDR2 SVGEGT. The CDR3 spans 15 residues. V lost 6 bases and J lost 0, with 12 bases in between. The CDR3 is CASSPQTDSNQPQHF. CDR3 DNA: TGTGCCAGCAGCCCTCAGACAGATAGCAATCAGCCCCAGCATTTT.

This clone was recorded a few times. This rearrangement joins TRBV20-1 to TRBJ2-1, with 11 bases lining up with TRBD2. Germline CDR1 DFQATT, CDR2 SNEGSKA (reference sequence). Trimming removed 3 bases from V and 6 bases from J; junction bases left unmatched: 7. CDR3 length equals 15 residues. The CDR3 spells CSASESSGGPNEQFF. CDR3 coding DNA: TGCAGTGCTAGTGAATCTAGCGGGGGGCCCAATGAGCAGTTCTTC.

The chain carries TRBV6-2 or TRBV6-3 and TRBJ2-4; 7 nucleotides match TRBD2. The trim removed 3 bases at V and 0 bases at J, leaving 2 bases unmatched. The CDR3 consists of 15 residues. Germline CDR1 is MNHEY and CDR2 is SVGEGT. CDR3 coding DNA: TGTGCCAGCAGTTATGGGAGGGTAGCCAAAAACATTCAGTACTTC. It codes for CASSYGRVAKNIQYF.

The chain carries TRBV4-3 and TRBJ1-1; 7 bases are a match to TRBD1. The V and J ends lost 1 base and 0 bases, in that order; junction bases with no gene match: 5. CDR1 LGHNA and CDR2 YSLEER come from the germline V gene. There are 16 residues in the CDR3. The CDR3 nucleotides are TGCGCCAGCAGCCAAGTTCCTGGGACAGTGAACACTGAAGCTTTCTTT. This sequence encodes CASSQVPGTVNTEAFF.

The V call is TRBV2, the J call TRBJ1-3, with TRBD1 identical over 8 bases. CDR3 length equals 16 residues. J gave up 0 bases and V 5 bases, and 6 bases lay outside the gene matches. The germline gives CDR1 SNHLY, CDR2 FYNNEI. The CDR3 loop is CASSPQGANSGNTIYF. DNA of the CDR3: TGTGCCAGCAGTCCCCAGGGGGCCAACTCTGGAAACACCATATATTTT.

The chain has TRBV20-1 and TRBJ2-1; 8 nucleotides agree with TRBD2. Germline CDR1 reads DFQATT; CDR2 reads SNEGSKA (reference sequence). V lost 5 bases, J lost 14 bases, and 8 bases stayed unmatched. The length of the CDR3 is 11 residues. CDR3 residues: CSALRGTSKFF. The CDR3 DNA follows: TGCAGTGCTCTGAGAGGGACTAGTAAGTTCTTC.

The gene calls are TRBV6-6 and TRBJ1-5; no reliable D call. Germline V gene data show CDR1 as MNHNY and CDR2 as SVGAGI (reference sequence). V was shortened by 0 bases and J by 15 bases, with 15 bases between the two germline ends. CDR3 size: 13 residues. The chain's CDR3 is CASSYSMAAEGHF. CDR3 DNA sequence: TGTGCCAGCAGTTACTCGATGGCAGCCGAGGGGCATTTT.

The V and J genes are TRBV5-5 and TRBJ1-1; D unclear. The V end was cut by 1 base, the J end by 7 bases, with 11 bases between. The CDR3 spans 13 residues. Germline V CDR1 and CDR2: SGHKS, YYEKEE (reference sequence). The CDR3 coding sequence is TGTGCCAGCAGCTTGTCCCCCCCCTATGAAGCTTTCTTT. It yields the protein CASSLSPPYEAFF.

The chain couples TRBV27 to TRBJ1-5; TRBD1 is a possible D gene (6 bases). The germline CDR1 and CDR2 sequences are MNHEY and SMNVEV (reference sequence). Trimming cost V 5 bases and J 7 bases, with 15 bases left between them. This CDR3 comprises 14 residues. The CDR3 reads CASSVQGLQQPQHF. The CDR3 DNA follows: TGTGCCAGCAGTGTACAGGGTTTGCAGCAGCCCCAGCATTTT.

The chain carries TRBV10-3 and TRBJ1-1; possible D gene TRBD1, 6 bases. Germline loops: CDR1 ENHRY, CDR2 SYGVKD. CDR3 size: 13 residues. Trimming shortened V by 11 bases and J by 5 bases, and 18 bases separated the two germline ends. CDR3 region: CAASPTGQTEAFF. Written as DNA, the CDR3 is TGTGCCGCCTCACCAACTGGACAGACTGAAGCTTTCTTT.

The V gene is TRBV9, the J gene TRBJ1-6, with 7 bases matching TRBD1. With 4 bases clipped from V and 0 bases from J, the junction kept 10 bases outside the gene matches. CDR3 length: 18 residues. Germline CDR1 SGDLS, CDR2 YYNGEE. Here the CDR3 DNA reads TGTGCCAGCAGCCCAGGAAAGGGGGCCCGCTCCTATAATTCACCCCTCCACTTT. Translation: CASSPGKGARSYNSPLHF.

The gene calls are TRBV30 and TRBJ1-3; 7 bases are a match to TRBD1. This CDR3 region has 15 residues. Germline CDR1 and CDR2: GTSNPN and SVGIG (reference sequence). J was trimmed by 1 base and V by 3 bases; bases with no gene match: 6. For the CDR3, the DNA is TGTGCCTGGAGCCATACAGGGGCTTCTGGAAACACCATATATTTT. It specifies CAWSHTGASGNTIYF.

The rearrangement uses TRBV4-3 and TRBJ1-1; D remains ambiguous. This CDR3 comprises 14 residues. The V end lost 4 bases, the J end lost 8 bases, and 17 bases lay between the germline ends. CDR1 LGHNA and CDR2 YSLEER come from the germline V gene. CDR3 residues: CASSRERPETEAFF. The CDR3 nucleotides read TGCGCCAGCAGCCGAGAGCGCCCTGAGACAGAAGCTTTCTTT.

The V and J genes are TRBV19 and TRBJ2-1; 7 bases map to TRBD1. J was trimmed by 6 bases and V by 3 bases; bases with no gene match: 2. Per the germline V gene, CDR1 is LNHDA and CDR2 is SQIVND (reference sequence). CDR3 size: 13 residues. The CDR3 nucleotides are TGTGCCAGTAGTATGACAGGGCCCAATGAGCAGTTCTTC. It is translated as CASSMTGPNEQFF.

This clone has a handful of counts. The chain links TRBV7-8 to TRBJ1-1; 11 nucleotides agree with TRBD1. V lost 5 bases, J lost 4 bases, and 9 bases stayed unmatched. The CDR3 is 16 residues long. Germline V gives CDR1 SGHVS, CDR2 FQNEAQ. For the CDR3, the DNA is TGTGCCAGCAGCCCCCGTCCCGGGACAGGGGGCACTGAAGCTTTCTTT. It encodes CASSPRPGTGGTEAFF.